These T cell receptor beta chains were read from a single sample in a study of T cell repertoires in cytomegalovirus infection. TCRdb redid the calling of the reads with MiXCR, one entry per CDR3 protein. The data show some 270,000 distinct CDR3 sequences, with over 15% seen just once and around half held by the top ten. The sequenced material came from CD8+ T cells from PBMCs. The receptor source for this set is a human donor in good health (CMV status not recorded). Some clones in this sample may be carry-over from other donors' samples. The CDR3 runs from the conserved cysteine through the conserved F or W. D genes are given only for firm matches. Clone size is shown for a subset of rows, as once, few, many or a class of expanded clone.

j_call: TRBJ1-1
clone_size: many
v_call: TRBV6-1
d_call: TRBD1
cdr3_aa: CASSGQGVDTEAFF
cdr3_nt: TGTGCCAGCAGTGGACAGGGGGTGGACACTGAAGCTTTCTTT

j_call: TRBJ2-1
clone_size: few
v_call: TRBV20-1
d_call: NA
cdr3_aa: CSARDNEQFF
cdr3_nt: TGCAGTGCTAGGGACAATGAGCAGTTCTTC

j_call: TRBJ1-2
clone_size: NA
v_call: TRBV11-2
d_call: TRBD1
cdr3_aa: CASSSPFKSIRDRSDYGYTF
cdr3_nt: TGTGCCAGCAGCTCCCCCTTCAAATCAATTCGGGACAGGAGTGACTATGGCTACACCTTC

j_call: TRBJ2-7
clone_size: many
v_call: TRBV27
d_call: NA
cdr3_aa: CASRPWGVDEQYF
cdr3_nt: TGTGCCAGCAGGCCGTGGGGTGTCGACGAGCAGTACTTC

j_call: TRBJ2-3
clone_size: few
v_call: TRBV28
d_call: TRBD2
cdr3_aa: CASSLWGRTSGGSTDTQYF
cdr3_nt: TGTGCCAGCAGTTTATGGGGCAGAACTAGCGGGGGGTCCACAGATACGCAGTATTTT

j_call: TRBJ2-3
clone_size: NA
v_call: TRBV5-5
d_call: NA
cdr3_aa: CASSLDREAFTDTQYF
cdr3_nt: TGTGCCAGCAGCTTAGACCGGGAAGCGTTCACAGATACGCAGTATTTT

j_call: TRBJ1-1
clone_size: many
v_call: TRBV7-9
d_call: NA
cdr3_aa: CASSSELGVNTEAFF
cdr3_nt: TGTGCCAGCAGCTCGGAGCTGGGGGTGAACACTGAAGCTTTCTTT

j_call: TRBJ2-2
clone_size: NA
v_call: TRBV4-1
d_call: NA
cdr3_aa: CASSQVGGKTGELFF
cdr3_nt: TGCGCCAGCAGCCAAGTTGGAGGAAAGACCGGGGAGCTGTTTTTT

j_call: TRBJ2-5
clone_size: many
v_call: TRBV6-1
d_call: NA
cdr3_aa: CASSTGPADQETQYF
cdr3_nt: TGTGCCAGCAGTACAGGGCCGGCTGACCAAGAGACCCAGTACTTC

j_call: TRBJ2-1
clone_size: many
v_call: TRBV7-9
d_call: TRBD1
cdr3_aa: CASSPPGQRYDEQFF
cdr3_nt: TGTGCCAGCAGCCCTCCGGGACAGCGTTACGATGAGCAGTTCTTC

j_call: TRBJ2-7
clone_size: few
v_call: TRBV2
d_call: NA
cdr3_aa: CASYYPQGYEQYF
cdr3_nt: TGTGCCAGCTATTACCCACAGGGCTACGAGCAGTACTTC

j_call: TRBJ2-1
clone_size: NA
v_call: TRBV10-3
d_call: TRBD1
cdr3_aa: CAIGDSGREVLYNEQFF
cdr3_nt: TGTGCCATCGGGGACAGTGGAAGAGAGGTCCTTTACAATGAGCAGTTCTTC

j_call: TRBJ1-1
clone_size: NA
v_call: TRBV2
d_call: NA
cdr3_aa: CASSEALFGGTEAFF
cdr3_nt: TGTGCCAGCAGTGAAGCGCTTTTCGGGGGCACTGAAGCTTTCTTT

j_call: TRBJ1-1
clone_size: few
v_call: TRBV7-9
d_call: NA
cdr3_aa: CASSLARGGRAEAFF
cdr3_nt: TGTGCCAGCAGCTTAGCGCGAGGGGGGAGGGCTGAAGCTTTCTTT

j_call: TRBJ2-7
clone_size: NA
v_call: TRBV20-1
d_call: NA
cdr3_aa: CSARDQGRFYEQYF
cdr3_nt: TGCAGTGCTAGAGATCAGGGCAGATTCTACGAGCAGTACTTC

j_call: TRBJ2-1
clone_size: NA
v_call: TRBV25-1
d_call: TRBD1
cdr3_aa: CASGPPRGTGDNEQFF
cdr3_nt: TGTGCCAGCGGCCCACCAAGGGGGACAGGGGACAATGAGCAGTTCTTC

j_call: TRBJ1-4
clone_size: many
v_call: TRBV28
d_call: TRBD1
cdr3_aa: CASSPLQGAGEKLFF
cdr3_nt: TGTGCCAGCAGTCCTCTTCAGGGGGCTGGGGAAAAACTGTTTTTT

j_call: TRBJ2-1
clone_size: few
v_call: TRBV2
d_call: NA
cdr3_aa: CASSLPRVTPSNNEQFF
cdr3_nt: TGTGCCAGCAGTCTACCCCGGGTGACTCCGTCCAACAATGAGCAGTTCTTC

j_call: TRBJ2-1
clone_size: many
v_call: TRBV12-3/TRBV12-4
d_call: TRBD2
cdr3_aa: CASSPHRVAGRYNEQFF
cdr3_nt: TGTGCCAGCAGTCCCCACCGGGTAGCGGGGCGTTACAATGAGCAGTTCTTC

j_call: TRBJ2-7
clone_size: NA
v_call: TRBV7-8
d_call: TRBD1
cdr3_aa: CASNLGRQGRYEQYF
cdr3_nt: TGTGCCAGCAACCTCGGAAGACAGGGGCGGTACGAGCAGTACTTC

j_call: TRBJ2-7
clone_size: NA
v_call: TRBV6-5
d_call: TRBD1
cdr3_aa: CASRPDRQSSYEQYF
cdr3_nt: TGTGCCAGCAGACCGGACAGGCAGAGCTCCTACGAGCAGTACTTC

j_call: TRBJ2-7
clone_size: many
v_call: TRBV7-9
d_call: NA
cdr3_aa: CASSLLEGAKVDEQYF
cdr3_nt: TGTGCCAGCAGCCTCCTAGAAGGGGCGAAGGTGGACGAGCAGTACTTC

j_call: TRBJ2-2
clone_size: few
v_call: TRBV11-2
d_call: NA
cdr3_aa: CASTSFDRGTGELFF
cdr3_nt: TGTGCCAGCACCTCTTTTGATAGGGGCACCGGGGAGCTGTTTTTT

j_call: TRBJ2-3
clone_size: many
v_call: TRBV7-2
d_call: NA
cdr3_aa: CASSLEAGTDTQYF
cdr3_nt: TGTGCCAGCAGCTTAGAAGCAGGCACAGATACGCAGTATTTT

j_call: TRBJ2-2
clone_size: many
v_call: TRBV6-6
d_call: NA
cdr3_aa: CASSNGAGSNTGELFF
cdr3_nt: TGTGCCAGCAGTAACGGAGCAGGCTCGAACACCGGGGAGCTGTTTTTT

j_call: TRBJ2-2
clone_size: NA
v_call: TRBV5-1
d_call: TRBD2
cdr3_aa: CTSSWTSPYTGELFF
cdr3_nt: TGCACCAGCAGCTGGACTAGTCCTTACACCGGGGAGCTGTTTTTT

j_call: TRBJ2-7
clone_size: NA
v_call: TRBV20-1
d_call: NA
cdr3_aa: CSARDDVGVVRPYEQYF
cdr3_nt: TGCAGTGCTAGAGATGATGTGGGTGTGGTCCGGCCCTACGAGCAGTACTTC

j_call: TRBJ2-2
clone_size: few
v_call: TRBV20-1
d_call: NA
cdr3_aa: CSAREPNTGELFF
cdr3_nt: TGCAGTGCTAGAGAACCCAACACCGGGGAGCTGTTTTTT

j_call: TRBJ2-7
clone_size: few
v_call: TRBV28
d_call: TRBD1
cdr3_aa: CASSYRDRVSYEQYF
cdr3_nt: TGTGCCAGCAGTTACCGGGACAGGGTCTCCTACGAGCAGTACTTC

j_call: TRBJ2-1
clone_size: few
v_call: TRBV6-6
d_call: NA
cdr3_aa: CASRGPGNYNEQFF
cdr3_nt: TGTGCCAGTAGGGGTCCCGGGAATTACAATGAGCAGTTCTTC

j_call: TRBJ1-4
clone_size: few
v_call: TRBV2
d_call: NA
cdr3_aa: CASEGGLNEKLFF
cdr3_nt: TGTGCCAGCGAGGGTGGGCTTAATGAAAAACTGTTTTTT

j_call: TRBJ1-1
clone_size: few
v_call: TRBV6-2/TRBV6-3
d_call: NA
cdr3_aa: CASSYWSREMNTEAFF
cdr3_nt: TGTGCCAGCAGTTATTGGTCTCGGGAGATGAACACTGAAGCTTTCTTT

j_call: TRBJ1-5
clone_size: NA
v_call: TRBV28
d_call: NA
cdr3_aa: CASSFLDVNQPQHF
cdr3_nt: TGTGCCAGCAGTTTTTTGGACGTAAATCAGCCCCAGCATTTT

j_call: TRBJ2-5
clone_size: NA
v_call: TRBV6-2/TRBV6-3
d_call: NA
cdr3_aa: CASEKPGEETQYF
cdr3_nt: TGTGCCAGCGAGAAGCCGGGAGAAGAGACCCAGTACTTC

j_call: TRBJ1-2
clone_size: NA
v_call: TRBV6-6
d_call: NA
cdr3_aa: CASSYSITGLGGYTF
cdr3_nt: TGTGCCAGCAGTTACTCGATCACAGGTCTAGGGGGCTACACCTTC

j_call: TRBJ2-1
clone_size: few
v_call: TRBV7-9
d_call: TRBD1
cdr3_aa: CASSLLRGQNNEQFF
cdr3_nt: TGTGCCAGCAGCCTGCTACGGGGACAGAACAATGAGCAGTTCTTC

j_call: TRBJ1-4
clone_size: NA
v_call: TRBV7-9
d_call: TRBD1
cdr3_aa: CASSFPGQDNEKLFF
cdr3_nt: TGTGCCAGCAGCTTCCCCGGACAGGATAATGAAAAACTGTTTTTT

j_call: TRBJ2-7
clone_size: NA
v_call: TRBV11-2
d_call: TRBD1
cdr3_aa: CASSLRDRAHEQYF
cdr3_nt: TGTGCCAGCAGCTTACGGGACAGGGCCCACGAGCAGTACTTC

j_call: TRBJ2-6
clone_size: few
v_call: TRBV7-2
d_call: TRBD2
cdr3_aa: CASSRRPGLVSGANVLTF
cdr3_nt: TGTGCCAGCAGCCGCCGGCCCGGACTAGTATCTGGGGCCAACGTCCTGACTTTC

j_call: TRBJ2-7
clone_size: many
v_call: TRBV7-8
d_call: TRBD1
cdr3_aa: CASSGWTGAYEQYF
cdr3_nt: TGTGCCAGCAGCGGCTGGACAGGGGCCTACGAGCAGTACTTC

j_call: TRBJ2-7
clone_size: NA
v_call: TRBV19
d_call: TRBD1
cdr3_aa: CASRLTGQVAYEQYF
cdr3_nt: TGTGCCAGTAGGTTGACAGGGCAGGTCGCCTACGAGCAGTACTTC

j_call: TRBJ2-7
clone_size: many
v_call: TRBV7-2
d_call: TRBD1
cdr3_aa: CASTLDRGISEQYF
cdr3_nt: TGTGCCAGCACACTGGACAGGGGAATAAGCGAGCAGTACTTC

j_call: TRBJ2-7
clone_size: many
v_call: TRBV7-6
d_call: NA
cdr3_aa: CASSLSEDEQYF
cdr3_nt: TGTGCCAGCAGCTTATCCGAGGACGAGCAGTACTTC

j_call: TRBJ1-4
clone_size: NA
v_call: TRBV7-6
d_call: NA
cdr3_aa: CASSLGTSGATNEKLFF
cdr3_nt: TGTGCCAGCAGCTTAGGAACCTCGGGTGCAACTAATGAAAAACTGTTTTTT

j_call: TRBJ2-1
clone_size: few
v_call: TRBV11-3
d_call: TRBD2
cdr3_aa: CASSLATSGGSGEQFF
cdr3_nt: TGTGCCAGCAGCTTGGCTACTAGCGGGGGGTCCGGGGAGCAGTTCTTC

j_call: TRBJ2-5
clone_size: many
v_call: TRBV28
d_call: TRBD2
cdr3_aa: CASSLETSGGQETQYF
cdr3_nt: TGTGCCAGCAGTTTAGAGACTAGCGGGGGACAAGAGACCCAGTACTTC

j_call: TRBJ1-2
clone_size: many
v_call: TRBV7-9
d_call: NA
cdr3_aa: CASSKGLPGYTF
cdr3_nt: TGTGCCAGCAGTAAAGGACTGCCTGGCTACACCTTC

j_call: TRBJ2-5
clone_size: few
v_call: TRBV6-4
d_call: NA
cdr3_aa: CASSGPPGGTQYF
cdr3_nt: TGTGCCAGCAGTGGTCCCCCAGGTGGGACCCAGTACTTC

j_call: TRBJ1-1
clone_size: few
v_call: TRBV29-1
d_call: NA
cdr3_aa: CSVLDGVNTEAFF
cdr3_nt: TGCAGCGTCCTCGACGGGGTGAACACTGAAGCTTTCTTT

j_call: TRBJ2-2
clone_size: few
v_call: TRBV6-6
d_call: NA
cdr3_aa: CASSYSMKGGRGGELFF
cdr3_nt: TGTGCCAGCAGTTACTCAATGAAAGGGGGGCGGGGCGGGGAGCTGTTTTTT

j_call: TRBJ2-2
clone_size: NA
v_call: TRBV2
d_call: NA
cdr3_aa: CASSENWGIGELFF
cdr3_nt: TGTGCCAGCAGTGAAAATTGGGGAATCGGGGAGCTGTTTTTT

j_call: TRBJ2-1
clone_size: many
v_call: TRBV7-6
d_call: TRBD1
cdr3_aa: CASSLEGQGSHEQFF
cdr3_nt: TGTGCCAGCAGCTTAGAGGGACAGGGCAGTCATGAGCAGTTCTTC